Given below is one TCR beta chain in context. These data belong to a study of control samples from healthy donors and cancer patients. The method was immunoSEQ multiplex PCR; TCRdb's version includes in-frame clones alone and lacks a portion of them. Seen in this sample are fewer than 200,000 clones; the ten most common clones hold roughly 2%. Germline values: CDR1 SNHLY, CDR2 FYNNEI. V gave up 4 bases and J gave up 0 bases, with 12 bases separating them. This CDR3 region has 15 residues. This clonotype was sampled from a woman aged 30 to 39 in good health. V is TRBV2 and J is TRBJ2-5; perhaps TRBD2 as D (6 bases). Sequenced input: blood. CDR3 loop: CASSGGTGYQETQYF. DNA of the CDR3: TGTGCCAGCAGTGGGGGGACTGGTTACCAAGAGACCCAGTACTTC.